Given below is one T cell receptor (beta chain) in context. The sample comes from a study of blood T cell repertoires in COVID-19. Whole-study context: Specimens from acute and convalescent COVID-19 originated in the United States, Italy and Spain. In each case, the material was cDNA or gDNA derived from T cells, B-cell-depleted T cells, or PBMCs.

How the authors handled the data: Reference gene primer amplification gave estimated nucleated cell counts. Only in-frame clones appear in the TCRdb table, and some are missing; sequencing was by immunoSEQ multiplex PCR. V and J calls plus clone size are reproduced from that table; the DNA served to infer D and trimming. The table includes about 170,000 clones, roughly 84% detected once. The V gene lost 5 bases and the J gene lost 0 bases, with 17 bases spanning the gap. Germline CDR1 is SGHRS and CDR2 is YFSETQ. The CDR3 extends over 16 amino acids. Enrollment of patients from Seattle took place during active infection, with longitudinal follow-up.

This chain joins TRBV5-1 and TRBJ1-2; D is ambiguous. Sample: peripheral blood. The TCR comes from a woman between 65 and 79 years old with COVID-19, enrolled during active disease. CDR3 coding DNA: TGCGCCAGCAGTTCGGCGGGAGCCGGTGCTAACTATGGCTACACCTTC. Amino acids: CASSSAGAGANYGYTF.